These 30 T cell receptor beta chains originate from one sample sequenced in a study of blood T cell repertoires in COVID-19. The protocol was immunoSEQ multiplex PCR, while the TCRdb copy is restricted to in-frame clones and leaves out a portion. Among under 250,000 clones listed, around four fifths were seen once. Sequencing used peripheral blood. These receptors all stem from a man aged 50 to 59 with acute or convalescent COVID-19.

The chain joins TRBV5-8 to TRBJ1-4; no clear D. This CDR3 region has 16 residues. V was cut by 1 base and J by 0 bases, with 10 bases left in between. In germline, CDR1 is SGHTS, CDR2 YDEGEE. The CDR3 spells CASSLTRHATNEKLFF. Here the CDR3 DNA reads TGTGCCAGCAGCTTGACAAGACATGCAACTAATGAAAAACTGTTTTTT.

The chain joins TRBV19 to TRBJ1-5; D gene unclear. V lost 3 bases to trimming and J lost 5 bases, with 14 bases between them. The germline V gene encodes CDR1 LNHDA and CDR2 SQIVND (reference sequence). The CDR3 runs 15 residues. CDR3 protein: CASSISRQLDQPQHF. CDR3 sequence (DNA): TGTGCCAGTAGTATCTCGCGGCAGCTTGATCAGCCCCAGCATTTT.

This sequence joins TRBV6-5 and TRBJ1-1; no clear D. Germline CDR1 reads MNHEY; CDR2 reads SVGAGI. The V end lost 6 bases, the J end lost 4 bases, and 6 bases lay between the germline ends. CDR3 length: 11 amino acids. CDR3 sequence reads: CASRFSTEAFF. The CDR3 bases are TGTGCCAGCAGGTTCAGCACTGAAGCTTTCTTT.

CDR3 DNA sequence: TGTGCCAGCAGCCAATCGCGGACCTACGAGCAGTACTTC. Amino acids: CASSQSRTYEQYF. V is TRBV3-1 (or the pseudogene TRBV3-2) and J is TRBJ2-7; D call uncertain. Trimming took off 2 bases at V and 2 bases at J, with 7 bases between the two ends. Germline V CDR1 and CDR2: LGHDT, YNNKEL (reference sequence). The CDR3 is made up of 13 amino acids.

The chain joins TRBV3-1 (or the pseudogene TRBV3-2) to TRBJ2-7; D is perhaps TRBD2 (6 bases). The germline V and J ends were trimmed by 1 base and 0 bases, with 10 bases remaining between them. CDR3 size: 15 residues. Germline lookup yields CDR1 LGHDT and CDR2 YNNKEL (reference sequence). CDR3 sequence (DNA): TGTGCCAGCAGCCAAGGGCCCGGGAGCTCCTACGAGCAGTACTTC. Residues: CASSQGPGSSYEQYF.

The genes are TRBV11-2 and TRBJ1-4; weak D call: TRBD1 (6 bases). Germline CDR1 SGHAT, CDR2 FQNNGV. This CDR3 spans 16 amino acids. Trimming cost V 0 bases and J 2 bases, with 10 bases left between them. The CDR3, as DNA: TGTGCCAGCAGCTTAGAGACAGGACCCACTAATGAAAAACTGTTTTTT. Translation gives CASSLETGPTNEKLFF.

In this sample, this clone turned up a few times. This chain connects TRBV5-1 to TRBJ2-7; TRBD1 agrees at 7 bases. Germline lookup yields CDR1 SGHRS and CDR2 YFSETQ. This CDR3 spans 15 amino acids. Germline trimming cut 3 bases from V and 5 bases from J; bases unmatched to any gene: 11. CDR3 loop: CASSWTGGIANEQYF. CDR3 nucleotides: TGCGCCAGCAGCTGGACAGGTGGTATTGCGAACGAGCAGTACTTC.

As concerns this clone: Other DNA sequences within the sample encode an identical CDR3. The CDR3 loop reads CASSESLNTEAFF. The DNA of the CDR3 is TGTGCCAGCAGTGAAAGCCTGAACACTGAAGCTTTCTTT. The gene calls are TRBV6-1 and TRBJ1-1; D gene unclear. V lost 2 bases, J lost 0 bases, and 4 bases lay in between. The CDR3 sequence is 13 residues long. The germline gives CDR1 MNHNS, CDR2 SASEGT.

In its sample, this clone was seen once. The chain recombines TRBV12-3 or TRBV12-4 with TRBJ1-2, with 7 bases aligning to TRBD1. The V and J ends lost 7 bases and 4 bases, in that order; junction bases with no gene match: 6. The CDR3 has 13 residues. The CDR3 is CASKGQAAYGYTF. The CDR3 nucleotides are TGTGCCAGCAAAGGACAGGCCGCCTATGGCTACACCTTC.

The genes are TRBV18 and TRBJ1-5; maybe TRBD1 (6 bases). The CDR3 covers 17 residues. CDR1 is KGHSH, CDR2 LQKENI, per germline. V was clipped by 2 bases and J by 4 bases, with 18 bases between them. For the CDR3, the DNA is TGTGCCAGCTCACCATTTACTGCAGGGAGGGGGAATCAGCCCCAGCATTTT. Amino acid sequence: CASSPFTAGRGNQPQHF. Combining the CDR3 with reference TRBV18 and TRBJ1-5 gives the whole variable domain NAGVMQNPRHLVRRRGQEARLRCSPMKGHSHVYWYRQLPEEGLKFMVYLQKENIIDESGMPKERFSAEFPKEGPSILRIQQVVRGDSAAYFCASSPFTAGRGNQPQHFGDGTRLSIL.

V and J are TRBV5-6 and TRBJ1-5; perhaps TRBD1 as D (5 bases). Germline V gives CDR1 SGHDT, CDR2 YYEEEE. CDR3 length equals 16 residues. Trimming removed 4 bases from V and 0 bases from J, with 14 bases in between. The CDR3 DNA follows: TGTGCCAGCAGCCTGGGGTGGGGGGTTAGCAATCAGCCCCAGCATTTT. Protein: CASSLGWGVSNQPQHF.

V and J are TRBV9 and TRBJ2-2; possible D gene TRBD1, 6 bases. Looked up from germline, CDR1 is SGDLS and CDR2 is YYNGEE. V was shortened by 0 bases and J by 3 bases, with 9 bases between the two germline ends. The CDR3 extends over 15 amino acids. The CDR3 spells CASSVGGGDTGELFF. In DNA, the CDR3 is TGTGCCAGCAGCGTAGGAGGGGGAGACACCGGGGAGCTGTTTTTT.

The chain uses TRBV7-3 and TRBJ2-1, with D perhaps TRBD1 (6 bases). V was shortened by 0 bases and J by 8 bases, with 14 bases between the two germline ends. The CDR3 contains 15 residues. The germline V gene encodes CDR1 SGHTA and CDR2 FQGTGA. CDR3 sequence reads: CASSLTVNRVDEQFF. CDR3 nucleotide sequence: TGTGCCAGCAGCTTAACCGTAAACAGGGTGGATGAGCAGTTCTTC.

The chain carries TRBV7-9 and TRBJ1-2, with 7 nucleotides matching TRBD1. Germline trimming cut 5 bases from V and 4 bases from J; bases unmatched to any gene: 7. The CDR3 contains 14 residues. Germline CDR1 reads SEHNR; CDR2 reads FQNEAQ (reference sequence). CDR3 sequence reads: CASSDSGTVYGYTF. CDR3 coding DNA: TGTGCCAGCAGCGATTCCGGGACAGTCTATGGCTACACCTTC.

The chain joins TRBV30 to TRBJ1-2; D is undetermined. The CDR3 is 13 residues long. Deletions cut 3 bases from V and 4 bases from J, with 12 bases between. The germline V gene encodes CDR1 GTSNPN and CDR2 SVGIG (reference sequence). The CDR3 DNA follows: TGTGCCTGGAGCCTTCGACTTGGCTATGGCTACACCTTC. Amino acid sequence: CAWSLRLGYGYTF.

V usage is TRBV24-1 and J usage is TRBJ2-2; TRBD1 aligns across 11 bases. The CDR3 sequence is 17 residues long. CDR1 KGHDR and CDR2 SFDVKD come from the germline V gene. V was clipped by 3 bases and J by 6 bases; unmatched bases: 8. The CDR3 region is CATSDRTGGAGPGELFF. CDR3 DNA: TGTGCCACCAGTGATCGGACAGGGGGCGCGGGCCCCGGGGAGCTGTTTTTT.

In this sample, this clone turned up a few times. Germline and junction disagree at one end, which may indicate a read error. The V gene is TRBV7-6, the J gene TRBJ2-5; no clear D gene. This CDR3 comprises 14 residues. Germline loops: CDR1 SGHVS, CDR2 FNYEAQ. The CDR3 is CASSPGSRQGTQYF. The CDR3 DNA reads TGTGCCAGCAGCCCTGGATCAAGACAAGGGACCCAGTACTTC.

Remarks on this clone: In the same sample, other DNA sequences code for this CDR3. The chain uses TRBV12-3 or TRBV12-4 and TRBJ2-7; 9 bases match TRBD1. The CDR3 extends over 13 amino acids. V was clipped by 6 bases and J by 2 bases; unmatched bases: 2. This chain's CDR3 is CASRRQGAYEQYF. Here the CDR3 DNA reads TGTGCCAGCAGGCGACAGGGGGCCTACGAGCAGTACTTC.

V usage is TRBV5-1 and J usage is TRBJ1-4; the match to TRBD1 covers 7 bases. The CDR3 consists of 16 residues. The J segment lost 5 bases and the V segment lost 4 bases, leaving 11 bases of the junction unmatched. CDR1 is SGHRS and CDR2 is YFSETQ in the germline V gene. The CDR3 loop is CASSPVGGQPNEKLFF. CDR3 nucleotide sequence: TGCGCCAGCAGCCCAGTGGGGGGACAGCCAAATGAAAAACTGTTTTTT.

This chain joins TRBV7-9 and TRBJ2-7; 9 bases agree with TRBD1. Germline V gene sequence: CDR1 SEHNR, CDR2 FQNEAQ (reference sequence). Losses at the gene ends were 3 bases for V and 1 base for J; bases not matched to a gene: 1. The length of the CDR3 is 14 residues. The CDR3: CASSLGTGSYEQYF. Here the CDR3 DNA reads TGTGCCAGCAGCTTGGGGACAGGGTCCTACGAGCAGTACTTC. Combining the CDR3 with reference TRBV7-9 and TRBJ2-7 gives the whole variable domain DTGVSQNPRHKITKRGQNVTFRCDPISEHNRLYWYRQTLGQGPEFLTYFQNEAQLEKSRLLSDRFSAERPKGSFSTLEIQRTEQGDSAMYLCASSLGTGSYEQYFGPGTRLTVT.

Here the CDR3 DNA reads TGTGCCAGCAGCCCTGGTGGAGAAAGGGAGCTGTTTTTT. This encodes CASSPGGERELFF. This chain uses TRBV28 with TRBJ2-2; D unclear. The V gene's germline CDR1 is MDHEN and CDR2 SYDVKM. V lost 6 bases, J lost 9 bases, and 14 bases lay in between. This CDR3 region has 13 residues.

Here the CDR3 DNA reads TGTGCCAGCAGTCCGGGGACAGGGACTACCTACGAGCAGTACTTC. Amino acids: CASSPGTGTTYEQYF. The chain links TRBV27 to TRBJ2-7, with 9 positions matching TRBD1. Losses at the gene ends were 5 bases for V and 2 bases for J; bases not matched to a gene: 7. The CDR3 has 15 amino acids. Germline V lookup: CDR1 MNHEY, CDR2 SMNVEV (reference sequence).

CDR3 in DNA: TGTGCCATCAGTGACCGGACTAGCGGGAGGGACCTCTACGAGCAGTACTTC. It is translated as CAISDRTSGRDLYEQYF. The V and J genes are TRBV10-3 and TRBJ2-7; 15 nucleotides match TRBD2. With 3 bases clipped from V and 3 bases from J, the junction kept 6 bases outside the gene matches. CDR3 length equals 17 residues. Germline CDR1 is ENHRY and CDR2 is SYGVKD.

The V gene is TRBV2, the J gene TRBJ2-5, with TRBD1 matching 11 bases. The CDR3 sequence is 15 residues long. CDR1 SNHLY and CDR2 FYNNEI come from the germline V gene. V trimming: 5 bases; J trimming: 3 bases; junction bases outside the gene matches: 5. CDR3 region: CASSPGTGGKETQYF. DNA of the CDR3: TGTGCCAGCAGTCCAGGGACAGGGGGGAAAGAGACCCAGTACTTC.

The rearrangement uses TRBV29-1 and TRBJ2-1, with 10 positions matching TRBD2. This CDR3 has 16 residues. The junction had 4 bases not matched to a gene; V was cut back by 2 bases and J by 0 bases. CDR1 and CDR2 from the germline V gene are SQVTM and ANQGSEA. The CDR3 DNA follows: TGCAGCGTTGAACTAGCGGGGGCCAGCTCCTACAATGAGCAGTTCTTC. This encodes CSVELAGASSYNEQFF.

This chain connects TRBV9 to TRBJ1-1; D unresolved. Germline CDR1 and CDR2: SGDLS and YYNGEE. V lost 3 bases and J 0 bases, leaving 15 bases between the germline ends. CDR3 length: 16 amino acids. CDR3: CASSEPYGVVNTEAFF. The CDR3 DNA is TGTGCCAGCAGCGAGCCGTACGGGGTAGTGAACACTGAAGCTTTCTTT.

In the case of this clone: This CDR3 is also generated by other DNA sequences in the sample. V gene TRBV5-5 combines with J gene TRBJ1-5; D may be TRBD1 (5 bases). CDR3 size: 13 residues. Germline CDR1 and CDR2: SGHKS and YYEKEE (reference sequence). Trimming left V 0 bases short and J 4 bases short, with 5 bases between. DNA of the CDR3: TGTGCCAGCAGCTTGGCAGGGAATCAGCCCCAGCATTTT. Translation: CASSLAGNQPQHF.

The CDR3 DNA is TGTGCCAGCAGCCCCTGGCGCGGGAGATTGGATGAGCAGTTCTTC. Its translation is CASSPWRGRLDEQFF. V is TRBV11-2 and J is TRBJ2-1; TRBD2 agrees at 7 bases. V lost 5 bases and J lost 8; bases outside the gene matches: 12. Per the germline V gene, CDR1 is SGHAT and CDR2 is FQNNGV. This CDR3 is 15 amino acids long.

The CDR3 protein is CASSPPSSDTIYF. The CDR3 DNA sequence: TGTGCCAGCTCACCACCCTCATCGGACACCATATATTTT. V usage is TRBV18 and J usage is TRBJ1-3, with no clear D. The CDR3 length is 13 residues. Germline lookup yields CDR1 KGHSH and CDR2 LQKENI. Trimming took off 0 bases at V and 8 bases at J, with 8 bases between the two ends.

This clone was found once. This chain uses TRBV6-1 with TRBJ1-4; weak D call: TRBD1 (6 bases). This CDR3 is 16 amino acids long. Germline V gene lookup returns CDR1 MNHNS and CDR2 SASEGT. Trimming removed 0 bases at V and 8 bases at J, with 16 bases between. CDR3 amino acids: CASSEARLQGKEKLFF. CDR3 DNA: TGTGCCAGCAGTGAAGCGCGGTTGCAGGGGAAGGAAAAACTGTTTTTT.